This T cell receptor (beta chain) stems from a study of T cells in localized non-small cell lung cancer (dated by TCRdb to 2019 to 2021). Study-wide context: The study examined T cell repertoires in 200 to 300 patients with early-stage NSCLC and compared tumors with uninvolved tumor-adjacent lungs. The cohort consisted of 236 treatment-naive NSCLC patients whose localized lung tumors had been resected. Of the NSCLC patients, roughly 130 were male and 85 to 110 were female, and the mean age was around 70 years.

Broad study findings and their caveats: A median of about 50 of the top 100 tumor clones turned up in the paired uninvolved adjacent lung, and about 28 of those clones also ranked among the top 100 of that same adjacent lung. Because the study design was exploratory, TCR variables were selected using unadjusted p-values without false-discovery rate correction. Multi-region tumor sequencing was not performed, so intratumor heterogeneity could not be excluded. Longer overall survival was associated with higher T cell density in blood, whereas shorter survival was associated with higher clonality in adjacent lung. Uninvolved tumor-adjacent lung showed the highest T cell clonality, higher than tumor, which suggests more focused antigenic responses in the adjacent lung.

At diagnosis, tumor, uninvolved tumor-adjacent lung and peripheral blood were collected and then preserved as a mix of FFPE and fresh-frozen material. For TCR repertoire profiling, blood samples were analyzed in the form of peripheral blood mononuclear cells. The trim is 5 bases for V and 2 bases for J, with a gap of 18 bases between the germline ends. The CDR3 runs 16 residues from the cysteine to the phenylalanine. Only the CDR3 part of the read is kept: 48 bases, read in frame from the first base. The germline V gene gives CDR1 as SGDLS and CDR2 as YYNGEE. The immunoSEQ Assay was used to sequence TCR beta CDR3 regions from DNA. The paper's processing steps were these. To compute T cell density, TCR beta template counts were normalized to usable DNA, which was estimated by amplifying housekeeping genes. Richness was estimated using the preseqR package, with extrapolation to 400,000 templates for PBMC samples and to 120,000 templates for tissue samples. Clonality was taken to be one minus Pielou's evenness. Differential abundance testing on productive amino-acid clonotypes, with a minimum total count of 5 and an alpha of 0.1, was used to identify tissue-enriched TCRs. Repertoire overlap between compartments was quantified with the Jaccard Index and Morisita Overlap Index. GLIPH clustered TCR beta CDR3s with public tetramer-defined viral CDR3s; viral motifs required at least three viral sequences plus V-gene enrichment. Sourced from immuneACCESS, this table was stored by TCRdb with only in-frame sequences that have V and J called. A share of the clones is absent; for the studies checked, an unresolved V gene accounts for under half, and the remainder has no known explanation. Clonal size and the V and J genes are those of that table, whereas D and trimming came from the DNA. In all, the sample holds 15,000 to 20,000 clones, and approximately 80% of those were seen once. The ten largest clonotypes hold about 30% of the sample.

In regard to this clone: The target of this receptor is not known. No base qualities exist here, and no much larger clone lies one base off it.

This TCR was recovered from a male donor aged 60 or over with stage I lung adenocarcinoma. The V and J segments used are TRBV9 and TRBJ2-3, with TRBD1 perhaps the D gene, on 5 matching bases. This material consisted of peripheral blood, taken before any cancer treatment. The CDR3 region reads CASSGPGHDLTDTQYF. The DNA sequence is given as TGTGCCAGCAGTGGGCCAGGGCACGACCTCACAGATACGCAGTATTTT.